These T cell receptor beta chains were read from a single sample in a study of siplizumab effects on memory and regulatory T cells. Profiled with immunoSEQ multiplex PCR; TCRdb holds only in-frame clones, not every one. Of around 100,000 clones listed, 85% to 95% are singletons. Sequencing was done on a sample of non-Treg CD4+ T cells sorted from blood. These receptors all stem from a human donor in good health. Both conserved end residues are part of each CDR3. The order of the fields is clone size, V gene, J gene, D gene, CDR3 length, CDR3 DNA, CDR3 protein. A D gene is named only where the DNA matches it firmly. Size is stated for part of the rows, as once, few or many counts, or as a class when the clone is expanded.

>.|TRBV9|TRBJ1-1|.|15
TGTGCCAGCAGCGTAGGGGTAGGGCGTCGACCTGAAGCTTTCTTT
CASSVGVGRRPEAFF
>.|TRBV5-1|TRBJ2-1|.|12
TGCGCCAGCAGGGCCGAGAATTTCGAGCAGTTCTTC
CASRAENFEQFF
>.|TRBV7-2|TRBJ2-3|TRBD2|16
TGTGCCAGCAGCCCCCCACCAGCGGGGGGTCAGAGTACGCAGTATTTT
CASSPPPAGGQSTQYF
>.|TRBV18|TRBJ1-2|.|15
TGTGCCAGCTCCCAAGGGCAGGGAGGGCACTATGGCTACACCTTC
CASSQGQGGHYGYTF
>.|TRBV27|TRBJ2-7|.|14
TGTGCCAGCAGTTACACCACAGGGTTCTACGAGCAGTACTTC
CASSYTTGFYEQYF
>once|TRBV10-3|TRBJ2-1|TRBD2|15
TGTGCCATCAGTGGGACTAGCGGGGGGTACAATGAGCAGTTCTTC
CAISGTSGGYNEQFF
>.|TRBV27|TRBJ2-7|.|18
TGTGCCAGCAGTTTACATAACGTGGGGGGACAGTTCCTTCCCGAGCAGTACTTC
CASSLHNVGGQFLPEQYF
>.|TRBV4-2|TRBJ1-2|TRBD1|14
TGTGCCAGCAGCCAAGTGGACAGGGCTTTCGGCTACACCTTC
CASSQVDRAFGYTF
>.|TRBV7-8|TRBJ2-3|.|12
TGTGCCAGCAGCTTAGCGACAGATACGCAGTATTTT
CASSLATDTQYF
>.|TRBV18|TRBJ1-2|.|13
TGTGCCAGCTCACCGGGGCAGCTTGACTCCTACACCTTC
CASSPGQLDSYTF
>.|TRBV9|TRBJ2-3|TRBD2|14
TGTGCCAGCAGCAAAGCGGGGGGGCCGAATACGCAGTATTTT
CASSKAGGPNTQYF
>once|TRBV6-6|TRBJ1-2|.|15
TGTGCCAGCAGTTCCCAGACAGAGCTAGTCTGGGGCTACACCTTC
CASSSQTELVWGYTF
>.|TRBV20-1|TRBJ1-2|.|11
TGCAGTGCTACCGGCAACTATGGCTACACCTTC
CSATGNYGYTF
>.|TRBV4-3|TRBJ2-7|TRBD1|15
TGCGCCAGCAGCCAAGAACCCGGGACAGCCTACGAGCAGTACTTC
CASSQEPGTAYEQYF
>.|TRBV7-8|TRBJ2-3|TRBD2|19
TGTGCCAGCAGCCCACGTGGACTAGCGGGAGGGCCGCGCACAGATACGCAGTATTTT
CASSPRGLAGGPRTDTQYF
>.|TRBV27|TRBJ2-3|.|15
TGTGCCAGCCGCCGCGTAACAGGGACCACAGATACGCAGTATTTT
CASRRVTGTTDTQYF
>.|TRBV30|TRBJ1-4|.|13
TGTGCCTGGACCAGGCGCACAGATGAAAAACTGTTTTTT
CAWTRRTDEKLFF
>once|TRBV5-1|TRBJ2-7|.|14
TGCGCCAGCAGCTTGGGTTGGAGCGCCTACGAGCAGTACTTC
CASSLGWSAYEQYF
>.|TRBV4-1|TRBJ2-7|.|15
TGCGCCAGCAGCCCCCCCATCGGACCTGAATCGGAGCAGTACTTC
CASSPPIGPESEQYF
>.|TRBV9|TRBJ1-5|.|14
TGTGCCAGCAGCGCCGACGGGGCGAACCAGCCCCAGCATTTT
CASSADGANQPQHF
>.|TRBV7-9|TRBJ2-2|.|17
TGTGCCAGCAGCCCGCAGTACAGGGACTGGTTCACCGGGGAGCTGTTTTTT
CASSPQYRDWFTGELFF
>once|TRBV21-1|TRBJ2-1|.|15
TGTGCCAGCAGCACCTTGGGACAGGGGGACAATGAGCAGTTCTTC
CASSTLGQGDNEQFF
>few|TRBV9|TRBJ1-2|.|16
TGTGCCAGCAGCGTAGTCGAGGGGCCGCGAGATAATGGCTACACCTTC
CASSVVEGPRDNGYTF
>.|TRBV14|TRBJ1-4|.|13
TGTGCCAGCAGCCAAGTCGCGCGAGAAAAACTGTTTTTT
CASSQVAREKLFF
>.|TRBV6-6|TRBJ2-3|.|12
TGTGCCAGCAGTTCTAGTTCAGATACGCAGTATTTT
CASSSSSDTQYF
>.|TRBV5-1|TRBJ2-1|TRBD1|15
TGCGCCAGCAGCTTGGAAGTGACAGGGGAGGATGAGCAGTTCTTC
CASSLEVTGEDEQFF
>.|TRBV6-6|TRBJ1-3|TRBD1|16
TGTGCCAGCAGTTACCGGGGACAGGGCTCTGGAAACACCATATATTTT
CASSYRGQGSGNTIYF
>.|TRBV19|TRBJ1-1|.|13
TGTGCCAGTAGTGCTCAGCCTGGGACCGGCGCTTTCTTT
CASSAQPGTGAFF
>.|TRBV9|TRBJ2-7|TRBD2|16
TGTGCCAGCAGCGTAGGGGTCCTAGCGGGAGGGCTCGAGCAGTACTTC
CASSVGVLAGGLEQYF
>.|TRBV9|TRBJ2-3|.|15
TGTGCCAGCAGCGTAGTTGCGGGTTACACAGATACGCAGTATTTT
CASSVVAGYTDTQYF
>.|TRBV30|TRBJ1-1|TRBD1|13
TGTGCCTGGGGACAGGGGCCAAACACTGAAGCTTTCTTT
CAWGQGPNTEAFF
>.|TRBV27|TRBJ1-5|TRBD1|14
TGTGCCAGCAGGGGGACAGGGACGGGTCAGCCCCAGCATTTT
CASRGTGTGQPQHF
>.|TRBV9|TRBJ2-7|.|14
TGTGCCAGCAGCCCAGGGACTCTTACCTACGAGCAGTACTTC
CASSPGTLTYEQYF
>once|TRBV30|TRBJ1-1|.|13
TGTGCCTGGTCCGGGGCAGGCCGCACTGAAGCTTTCTTT
CAWSGAGRTEAFF
>.|TRBV11-2|TRBJ2-1|TRBD2|17
TGTGCCAGCAGCTCCCGACTAGCGGGCTCCTCCTACAATGAGCAGTTCTTC
CASSSRLAGSSYNEQFF
>few|TRBV19|TRBJ1-2|.|12
TGTGCCAGTAGTGTACAGGGTCAAGGCTACACCTTC
CASSVQGQGYTF
>.|TRBV15|TRBJ2-7|.|14
TGTGCCACCAGCAGAGGACAGATAAACTACGAGCAGTACTTC
CATSRGQINYEQYF
>.|TRBV29-1|TRBJ2-7|.|15
TGCAGCGTTGTGGGTGGGGGGGCACGGTCCTACGAGCAGTACTTC
CSVVGGGARSYEQYF
>.|TRBV4-2|TRBJ1-1|.|13
TGTGCCAGCAGCCAAGATATGGGCACTGAAGCTTTCTTT
CASSQDMGTEAFF